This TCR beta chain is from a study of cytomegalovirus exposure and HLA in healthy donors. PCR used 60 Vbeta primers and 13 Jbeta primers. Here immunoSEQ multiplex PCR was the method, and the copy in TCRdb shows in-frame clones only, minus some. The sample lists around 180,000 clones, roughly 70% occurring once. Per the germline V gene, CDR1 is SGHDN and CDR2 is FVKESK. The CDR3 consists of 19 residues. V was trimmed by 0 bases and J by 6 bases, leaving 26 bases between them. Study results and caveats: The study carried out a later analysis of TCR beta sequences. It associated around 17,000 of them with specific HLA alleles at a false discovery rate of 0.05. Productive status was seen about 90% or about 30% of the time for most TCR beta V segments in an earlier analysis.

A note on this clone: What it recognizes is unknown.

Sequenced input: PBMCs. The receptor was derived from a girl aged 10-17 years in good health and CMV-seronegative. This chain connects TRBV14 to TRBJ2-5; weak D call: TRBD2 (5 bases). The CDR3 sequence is CASSQDGGLDPALGKTQYF. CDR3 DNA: TGTGCCAGCAGCCAAGACGGTGGCCTAGACCCGGCTCTCGGGAAGACCCAGTACTTC.